What follows are 9 T cell receptor beta chains derived from one specimen sequenced in a study of early stage breast cancer tumors. TCRdb's table, derived via immunoSEQ multiplex PCR, lists solely in-frame clones and lacks some. The sample yields 9,500 to 12,000 clones, 75% to 85% seen once. Sample: breast tumor tissue. These TCRs come from a person aged 65 to 85 with breast cancer.

This clone was observed a few times. The chain employs TRBV5-1 and TRBJ2-7; D possibly corresponds to TRBD1 (5 bases). The ends were cut back, 0 bases at V and 4 bases at J, with 11 bases in the middle. CDR1 is SGHRS and CDR2 is YFSETQ in the germline V gene. The CDR3 is made up of 14 amino acids. The CDR3 spells CASSLEGAGYEQYF. Here the CDR3 DNA reads TGCGCCAGCAGCTTGGAAGGGGCAGGTTACGAGCAGTACTTC.

As for this clone: The junction departs from germline at one end; a sequencing error may be responsible. The chain is built from TRBV5-4 and TRBJ2-1, with 8 bases lining up with TRBD2. The CDR3 length is 14 residues. Germline V lookup: CDR1 SGHNT, CDR2 YYREEE (reference sequence). In nucleotides, the CDR3 is TGTGCCAGCAGTTACCCCGGGGTTACTAGCGGCCCCGTCTTC. Protein: CASSYPGVTSGPVF.

The chain employs TRBV7-9 and TRBJ2-2, with 15 positions matching TRBD2. After removal of 6 bases from V and 8 bases from J, the junction contained 7 bases not matched to a gene. Germline V lookup: CDR1 SEHNR, CDR2 FQNEAQ (reference sequence). The CDR3 has 16 residues. The CDR3 sequence: CASRTPGLAGGGELFF. CDR3 nucleotides: TGTGCCAGCAGAACTCCGGGACTAGCGGGAGGAGGGGAGCTGTTTTTT. The full variable domain, rest sourced from reference TRBV7-9 and TRBJ2-2, is DTGVSQNPRHKITKRGQNVTFRCDPISEHNRLYWYRQTLGQGPEFLTYFQNEAQLEKSRLLSDRFSAERPKGSFSTLEIQRTEQGDSAMYLCASRTPGLAGGGELFFGEGSRLTVL.

There are a few counts of this clone. V gene TRBV5-1 combines with J gene TRBJ2-7; a weak D match, TRBD1 (6 bases). This CDR3 has 15 residues. V lost 4 bases and J 6 bases, leaving 20 bases between the germline ends. CDR1 SGHRS and CDR2 YFSETQ come from the germline V gene. The CDR3 sequence: CASSVNTGSQSEQYF. The CDR3, as DNA: TGCGCCAGCAGCGTTAATACAGGGTCGCAAAGCGAGCAGTACTTC.

This clone appeared a single time. The chain has TRBV21-1 and TRBJ2-1; no DNA check was done on the table's D call, TRBD1. TRBV21-1 is listed as a pseudogene. The CDR3 extends over 15 amino acids. CDR3 region: CASSKGGQSYNEQFF. In nucleotides, the CDR3 is TGTGCCAGCAGCAAAGGGGGACAGTCCTACAATGAGCAGTTCTTC.

This chain uses TRBV27 with TRBJ1-4; D gene uncertain. The length of the CDR3 is 15 residues. Germline CDR1 MNHEY, CDR2 SMNVEV (reference sequence). Trimming took off 4 bases at V and 0 bases at J, with 9 bases between the two ends. The CDR3 region has the DNA TGTGCCAGCAGTTCCCTCGGGGCAACTAATGAAAAACTGTTTTTT. It yields the protein CASSSLGATNEKLFF.

This clone was counted a single time. This chain links TRBV30 with TRBJ2-3; TRBD2 agrees at 11 bases. The V gene's germline CDR1 is GTSNPN and CDR2 SVGIG (reference sequence). CDR3 length: 15 amino acids. V lost 0 bases to trimming and J lost 4 bases; unmatched junction nucleotides: 3. CDR3 protein: CAWSVTSGRSDTQYF. In DNA form, the CDR3 reads TGTGCCTGGAGTGTAACTAGCGGGAGATCAGATACGCAGTATTTT.

The chain has TRBV5-6 and TRBJ1-1, with 7 bases lining up with TRBD1. CDR1 is SGHDT and CDR2 is YYEEEE in the germline V gene. CDR3 length: 12 amino acids. The junction had 4 bases not matched to a gene; V was cut back by 0 bases and J by 11 bases. Here the CDR3 reads CASSLGDREAFF. CDR3 nucleotide sequence: TGTGCCAGCAGCTTGGGGGACAGAGAGGCTTTCTTT. Filled out from reference TRBV5-6 and TRBJ1-1, the complete variable domain reads DAGVTQSPTHLIKTRGQQVTLRCSPKSGHDTVSWYQQALGQGPQFIFQYYEEEERQRGNFPDRFSGHQFPNYSSELNVNALLLGDSALYLCASSLGDREAFFGQGTRLTVV.

The chain combines TRBV5-8 with TRBJ2-2; D gene ambiguous. Trimming removed 0 bases at V and 7 bases at J, with 10 bases between. From germline, CDR1 is SGHTS and CDR2 YDEGEE. CDR3 size: 14 residues. CDR3 nucleotide sequence: TGTGCCAGCAGCTTGGGCGGCACACGCGGGGAGCTGTTTTTT. It translates to CASSLGGTRGELFF.